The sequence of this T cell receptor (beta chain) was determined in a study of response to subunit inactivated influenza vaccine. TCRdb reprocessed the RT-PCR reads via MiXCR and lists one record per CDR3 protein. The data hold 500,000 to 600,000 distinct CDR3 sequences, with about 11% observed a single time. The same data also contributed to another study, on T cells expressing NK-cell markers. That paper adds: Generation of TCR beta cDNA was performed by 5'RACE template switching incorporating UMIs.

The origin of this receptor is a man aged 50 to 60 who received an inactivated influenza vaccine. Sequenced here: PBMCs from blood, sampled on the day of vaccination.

CDR3: CASSLPGQGNIQYF. The CDR3 DNA reads TGTGCCAGCTCACTTCCGGGACAGGGGAACATTCAGTACTTC. This chain connects TRBV18 to TRBJ2-4, with 10 nucleotides matching TRBD1. Germline V gene sequence: CDR1 KGHSH, CDR2 LQKENI. The CDR3 spans 14 residues. With 4 bases clipped from V and 7 bases from J, the junction kept 4 bases outside the gene matches.